This T cell receptor (beta chain) was captured by sequencing in a study of response to subunit inactivated influenza vaccine. Regarding the study as a whole: The authors offered the suggestion that each seasonal influenza vaccination recruits few new T cells.

A single record per CDR3 protein comes from TCRdb applying MiXCR to the RT-PCR reads. The sample comprises 650,000 to 850,000 distinct CDR3 sequences, about 15% of which are singletons, and 5.5% to 8% rests with the top ten. This clonotype showed up just a few times. The antigen remains undetermined. The junction departs from germline at one end; a sequencing error may be responsible. The TCR originated in a man between 50 and 59 years old who received an inactivated influenza vaccine. The sample was PBMCs from blood, taken around 15 days before vaccination.

The CDR3 region is CSVEDPNSGYTF. The CDR3 DNA reads TGCAGCGTTGAAGATCCGAACTCTGGCTACACCTTC. The chain combines TRBV29-1 with TRBJ1-2; D remains unclear. The CDR3 is 12 amino acids. Germline values: CDR1 SQVTM, CDR2 ANQGSEA. The variable domain in full, with the rest retrieved from reference TRBV29-1 and TRBJ1-2, is SAVISQKPSRDICQRGTSLTIQCQVDSQVTMMFWYRQQPGQSLTLIATANQGSEATYESGFVIDKFPISRPNLTFSTLTVSNMSPEDSSIYLCSVEDPNSGYTFGSGTRLTVV.